The rows below give T cell receptor beta chains drawn from one sample of a study of CD8 T cells in Susac syndrome. TCRdb passed the immunoSEQ multiplex PCR reads through MiXCR, listing each CDR3 protein once. The table records almost 450,000 distinct CDR3 sequences, around 85% of them present only once. Sequencing used CD8+ T cells from PBMCs. These receptors were collected from a human donor with multiple sclerosis. CDR3s include the opening cysteine and the closing phenylalanine or tryptophan. The D gene is left open where the match is weak. Not every row has a clone size; where given, it reads once, few, many or a size class.

>NA|TRBJ2-7|TRBV5-5|NA
CASSVDSGTHSYEQYF
TGTGCCAGCAGCGTGGACTCCGGGACGCACTCCTACGAGCAGTACTTC
>NA|TRBJ2-1|TRBV11-2|NA
CASRYQRLPYNEQFF
TGTGCCAGCAGGTATCAGCGGTTACCCTACAATGAGCAGTTCTTC
>NA|TRBJ2-7|TRBV7-6|TRBD1
CASSPNPGTGDYEQYF
TGTGCCAGCAGCCCGAACCCCGGGACAGGGGACTACGAGCAGTACTTC
>NA|TRBJ1-1|TRBV4-1|NA
CASSLNWGEAFF
TGCGCCAGCAGCCTCAATTGGGGTGAAGCTTTCTTT
>once|TRBJ1-4|TRBV4-1|NA
CASSQEGILGEKLFF
TGCGCCAGCAGCCAAGAAGGCATCCTGGGTGAAAAACTGTTTTTT
>NA|TRBJ1-2|TRBV4-1|NA
CASSQGSGANYGYTF
TGCGCCAGCAGCCAAGGATCAGGAGCTAACTATGGCTACACCTTC
>NA|TRBJ1-1|TRBV15|NA
CATSKIDTEAFF
TGTGCCACCAGCAAGATAGACACTGAAGCTTTCTTT
>once|TRBJ1-1|TRBV28|TRBD1
CASSLTPPGGYTEAFF
TGTGCCAGCAGTTTAACGCCGCCAGGGGGTTACACTGAAGCTTTCTTT
>NA|TRBJ1-3|TRBV2|NA
CASSEDIYSGNTIYF
TGTGCCAGCAGTGAAGACATCTACTCTGGAAACACCATATATTTT
>once|TRBJ1-5|TRBV12-3/TRBV12-4|NA
CASSLESQDQPQHF
TGTGCCAGCAGTTTGGAAAGTCAGGATCAGCCCCAGCATTTT
>NA|TRBJ1-6|TRBV15|NA
CATSRDGQASPLHF
TGTGCCACCAGCAGAGATGGGCAAGCCTCACCCCTCCACTTT
>NA|TRBJ2-5|TRBV7-9|NA
CASLGRGETQYF
TGTGCCAGCCTGGGCAGGGGAGAGACCCAGTACTTC
>NA|TRBJ2-2|TRBV13|TRBD1
CASSFPWTGDTGELFF
TGTGCCAGCAGCTTCCCCTGGACAGGGGATACCGGGGAGCTGTTTTTT
>NA|TRBJ2-1|TRBV5-1|NA
CASSFRAAEQFF
TGCGCCAGCAGCTTCAGGGCGGCTGAGCAGTTCTTC
>NA|TRBJ1-5|TRBV11-2|TRBD1
CASSPLITTGDTYQPQHF
TGTGCCAGCAGCCCTCTTATTACAACAGGGGACACCTATCAGCCCCAGCATTTT
>NA|TRBJ2-1|TRBV24-1|NA
CATSDFVPGRLSYNEQFF
TGTGCCACCAGTGATTTTGTCCCCGGGAGACTCTCCTACAATGAGCAGTTCTTC
>NA|TRBJ2-2|TRBV20-1|TRBD1
CSVAGQGGTGELFF
TGCAGTGTTGCGGGACAGGGTGGGACCGGGGAGCTGTTTTTT
>NA|TRBJ1-2|TRBV20-1|NA
CSARGGYGYTF
TGCAGTGCTAGAGGTGGTTATGGCTACACCTTC
>NA|TRBJ2-7|TRBV18|TRBD1
CASSPGQPSSYEQYF
TGTGCCAGCTCACCGGGACAGCCTAGCTCCTACGAGCAGTACTTC
>NA|TRBJ2-7|TRBV10-1|TRBD1
CASSTQGPFYEQYF
TGCGCCAGCAGTACACAGGGGCCTTTCTACGAGCAGTACTTC
>NA|TRBJ2-7|TRBV4-1|NA
CASSQVVGQPHVYEQYF
TGCGCCAGCAGCCAAGTCGTGGGGCAGCCCCATGTCTACGAGCAGTACTTC
>few|TRBJ1-1|TRBV5-1|TRBD1
CASSLLRQGDTEAFF
TGCGCCAGCAGCTTGTTACGACAGGGGGACACTGAAGCTTTCTTT
>NA|TRBJ1-2|TRBV27|TRBD1
CATQGGDGYTF
TGTGCCACACAGGGGGGTGATGGCTACACCTTC
>NA|TRBJ1-3|TRBV30|NA
CAWNRIFSGNTIYF
TGTGCCTGGAACAGGATTTTCTCTGGAAACACCATATATTTT
>few|TRBJ2-7|TRBV14|NA
CASSPLTFSYEQYF
TGTGCCAGCAGCCCCCTGACCTTTTCCTACGAGCAGTACTTC
>few|TRBJ2-2|TRBV6-1|NA
CASRRPEVYTGELFF
TGTGCCAGCCGAAGACCCGAGGTCTACACCGGGGAGCTGTTTTTT
>once|TRBJ2-1|TRBV5-1|NA
CASSLDREQFF
TGCGCCAGCAGCTTGGACCGGGAGCAGTTCTTC
>few|TRBJ2-7|TRBV27|NA
CASSRGNYEQYF
TGTGCCAGCAGCAGGGGAAACTACGAGCAGTACTTC
>NA|TRBJ1-3|TRBV4-1|TRBD1
CASSQVTGEGNTIYF
TGCGCCAGCAGCCAAGTGACAGGGGAAGGAAACACCATATATTTT
>NA|TRBJ1-5|TRBV27|NA
CASSLLGASQPQHF
TGTGCCAGCAGTTTATTGGGGGCAAGCCAGCCCCAGCATTTT
>NA|TRBJ1-2|TRBV6-1|NA
CASSELNDRGYTF
TGTGCCAGCAGTGAATTGAACGACCGCGGCTACACCTTC
>once|TRBJ1-5|TRBV28|NA
CASSPYSPPNQPQHF
TGTGCCAGCAGTCCTTATTCACCCCCTAACCAGCCCCAGCATTTT
>NA|TRBJ2-7|TRBV27|NA
CASSPGDRRLPGGIYEQYF
TGTGCCAGCAGTCCCGGGGACAGGCGCTTACCGGGAGGAATCTACGAGCAGTACTTC
>NA|TRBJ2-5|TRBV6-2/TRBV6-3|NA
CASLETTSLEETQYF
TGTGCCAGCCTGGAGACCACTAGTCTGGAAGAGACCCAGTACTTC
>NA|TRBJ1-2|TRBV7-9|TRBD1
CASSSGTGGGYGYTF
TGTGCCAGCAGCTCCGGGACAGGGGGCGGTTATGGCTACACCTTC
>NA|TRBJ2-7|TRBV6-5|NA
CASSDDRFSYEQYF
TGTGCCAGCAGTGACGACAGATTCTCCTACGAGCAGTACTTC
>NA|TRBJ1-3|TRBV25-1|NA
CASSEFFSGSLGNTIYF
TGTGCCAGCAGTGAATTTTTTTCGGGCAGTCTTGGAAACACCATATATTTT
>NA|TRBJ2-1|TRBV6-1|TRBD1
CASSEAKGQKSYNEQFF
TGTGCCAGCAGTGAAGCGAAGGGACAGAAGTCCTACAATGAGCAGTTCTTC
>NA|TRBJ1-2|TRBV5-5|NA
CASSLVVGPDGYTF
TGTGCCAGCAGCTTGGTGGTGGGGCCGGATGGCTACACCTTC
>NA|TRBJ2-1|TRBV30|NA
CAWSVGTPAFYEQFF
TGTGCCTGGAGTGTGGGGACCCCGGCCTTCTATGAGCAGTTCTTC
>NA|TRBJ1-3|TRBV30|NA
CAWRGNTIYF
TGTGCCTGGCGAGGAAACACCATATATTTT
>NA|TRBJ2-5|TRBV12-3/TRBV12-4|NA
CASSPSQETQYF
TGTGCCAGCAGTCCTTCGCAAGAGACCCAGTACTTC
>NA|TRBJ1-1|TRBV4-1|NA
CASSHISPGQVNTEAFF
TGCGCCAGCAGCCATATCAGTCCTGGGCAGGTAAACACTGAAGCTTTCTTT
>NA|TRBJ1-4|TRBV5-1|TRBD1
CASSIGTATNEKLFF
TGCGCCAGCAGTATCGGGACAGCAACTAATGAAAAACTGTTTTTT
>NA|TRBJ1-5|TRBV7-2|NA
CASSLDFYSNQPQHF
TGTGCCAGCAGCTTAGATTTCTATAGCAATCAGCCCCAGCATTTT
>few|TRBJ2-7|TRBV19|NA
CASSPGAGYEQYF
TGTGCCAGTAGTCCGGGAGCAGGCTACGAGCAGTACTTC
>NA|TRBJ2-6|TRBV19|NA
CASSMMGNGANVLTF
TGTGCCAGTAGTATGATGGGGAATGGGGCCAACGTCCTGACTTTC
>once|TRBJ1-1|TRBV27|TRBD1
CASRTQGSTEAFF
TGTGCCAGCAGGACACAGGGGAGCACTGAAGCTTTCTTT
>NA|TRBJ2-7|TRBV28|TRBD1
CASSSGTGSSEQYF
TGTGCCAGCAGTTCCGGGACAGGGTCTAGCGAGCAGTACTTC
>NA|TRBJ1-1|TRBV19|TRBD1
CASWDSSNTEAFF
TGTGCCAGTTGGGACAGCTCAAACACTGAAGCTTTCTTT
>once|TRBJ2-7|TRBV27|NA
CASTSPRAEQYF
TGTGCCAGCACTTCCCCCCGGGCCGAGCAGTACTTC
>NA|TRBJ1-1|TRBV19|TRBD1
CASSSPPGQVGNTEAFF
TGTGCCAGTAGTAGCCCTCCGGGACAGGTCGGGAACACTGAAGCTTTCTTT
>NA|TRBJ2-5|TRBV7-9|NA
CASSSRPGQTKNQETQYF
TGTGCCAGCAGCTCCCGACCCGGACAGACTAAAAACCAAGAGACCCAGTACTTC
>NA|TRBJ1-1|TRBV13|NA
CASSYRSWNTEAFF
TGTGCCAGCAGTTACAGGTCCTGGAACACTGAAGCTTTCTTT
>NA|TRBJ1-2|TRBV6-5|TRBD1
CASRYRGQNYGYTF
TGTGCCAGCAGATACAGGGGGCAGAACTATGGCTACACCTTC